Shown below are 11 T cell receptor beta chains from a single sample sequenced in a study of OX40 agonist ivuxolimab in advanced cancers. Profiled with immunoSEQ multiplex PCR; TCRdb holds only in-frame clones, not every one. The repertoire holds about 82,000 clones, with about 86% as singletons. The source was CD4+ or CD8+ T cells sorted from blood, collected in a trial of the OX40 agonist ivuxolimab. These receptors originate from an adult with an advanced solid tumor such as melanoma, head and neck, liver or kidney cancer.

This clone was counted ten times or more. The CDR3 reads CASSLDRGNEQFF. The CDR3 DNA follows: TGCGCCAGCAGCTTGGACAGGGGCAATGAGCAGTTCTTC. The chain links TRBV5-1 to TRBJ2-1; 7 bases map to TRBD1. This CDR3 is 13 amino acids long. The trim removed 0 bases at V and 6 bases at J, leaving 0 bases unmatched. The germline CDR1 and CDR2 sequences are SGHRS and YFSETQ.

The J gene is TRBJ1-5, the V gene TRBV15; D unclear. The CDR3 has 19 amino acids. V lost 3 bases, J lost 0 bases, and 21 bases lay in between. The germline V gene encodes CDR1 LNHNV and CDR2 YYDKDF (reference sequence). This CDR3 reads CATSSFQRRLEYSNQPQHF. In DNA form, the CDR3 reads TGTGCCACCAGCAGCTTCCAGAGACGACTAGAATATAGCAATCAGCCCCAGCATTTT.

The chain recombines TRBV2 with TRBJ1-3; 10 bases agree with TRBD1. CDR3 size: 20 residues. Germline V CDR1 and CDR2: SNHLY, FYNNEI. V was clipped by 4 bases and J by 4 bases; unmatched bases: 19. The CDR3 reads CASSVPTRQGQGRRGNTIYF. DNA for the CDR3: TGTGCCAGCAGTGTACCCACAAGACAGGGACAGGGGCGTCGGGGAAACACCATATATTTT. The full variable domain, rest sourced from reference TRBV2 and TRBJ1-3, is EPEVTQTPSHQVTQMGQEVILRCVPISNHLYFYWYRQILGQKVEFLVSFYNNEISEKSEIFDDQFSVERPDGSNFTLKIRSTKLEDSAMYFCASSVPTRQGQGRRGNTIYFGEGSWLTVV.

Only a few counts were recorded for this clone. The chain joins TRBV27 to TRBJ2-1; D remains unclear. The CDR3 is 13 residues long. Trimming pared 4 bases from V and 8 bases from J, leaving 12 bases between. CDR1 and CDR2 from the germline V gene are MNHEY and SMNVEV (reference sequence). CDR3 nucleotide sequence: TGTGCCAGCAGTTCCTATCTGAGCGATGAGCAGTTCTTC. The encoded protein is CASSSYLSDEQFF.

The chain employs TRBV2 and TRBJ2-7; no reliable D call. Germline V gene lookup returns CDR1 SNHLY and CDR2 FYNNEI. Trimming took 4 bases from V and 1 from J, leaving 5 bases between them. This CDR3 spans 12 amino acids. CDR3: CASSGDSYEQYF. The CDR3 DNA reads TGTGCCAGCAGTGGTGATTCCTACGAGCAGTACTTC.

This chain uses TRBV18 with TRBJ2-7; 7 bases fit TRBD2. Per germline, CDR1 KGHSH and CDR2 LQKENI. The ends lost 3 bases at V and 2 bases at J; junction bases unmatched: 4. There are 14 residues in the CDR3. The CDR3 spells CASSPGLEAYEQYF. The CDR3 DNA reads TGTGCCAGCTCACCCGGACTAGAAGCCTACGAGCAGTACTTC.

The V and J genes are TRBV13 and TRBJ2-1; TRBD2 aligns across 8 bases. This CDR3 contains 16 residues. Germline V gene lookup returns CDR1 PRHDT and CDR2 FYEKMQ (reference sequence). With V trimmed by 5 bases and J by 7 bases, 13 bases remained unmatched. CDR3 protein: CASSPGPGLADNEQFF. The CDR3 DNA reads TGTGCCAGCAGCCCAGGGCCAGGACTAGCTGATAATGAGCAGTTCTTC. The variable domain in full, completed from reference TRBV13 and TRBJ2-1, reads AAGVIQSPRHLIKEKRETATLKCYPIPRHDTVYWYQQGPGQDPQFLISFYEKMQSDKGSIPDRFSAQQFSDYHSELNMSSLELGDSALYFCASSPGPGLADNEQFFGPGTRLTVL.

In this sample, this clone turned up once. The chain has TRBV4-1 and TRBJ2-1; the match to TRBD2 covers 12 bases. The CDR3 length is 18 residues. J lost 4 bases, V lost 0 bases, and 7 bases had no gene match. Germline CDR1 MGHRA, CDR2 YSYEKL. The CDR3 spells CASSQESSGRARYNEQFF. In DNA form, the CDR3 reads TGCGCCAGCAGCCAAGAATCTAGCGGGAGGGCCCGTTACAATGAGCAGTTCTTC.

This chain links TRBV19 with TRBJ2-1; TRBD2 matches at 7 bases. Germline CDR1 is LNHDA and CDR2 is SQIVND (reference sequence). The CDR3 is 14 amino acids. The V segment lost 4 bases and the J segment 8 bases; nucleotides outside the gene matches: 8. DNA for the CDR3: TGTGCCAGTAGTAGGTCCGGGGGGATCGATGAGCAGTTCTTC. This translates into CASSRSGGIDEQFF.

The CDR3 DNA follows: TGTGCCAGCGGGGTGTTAAACACTGAAGCTTTCTTT. Amino acids: CASGVLNTEAFF. This chain uses TRBV2 with TRBJ1-1; D gene uncertain. The germline CDR1 and CDR2 sequences are SNHLY and FYNNEI. V was pared by 8 bases and J by 2 bases, with 9 bases between. The CDR3 length is 12 residues.

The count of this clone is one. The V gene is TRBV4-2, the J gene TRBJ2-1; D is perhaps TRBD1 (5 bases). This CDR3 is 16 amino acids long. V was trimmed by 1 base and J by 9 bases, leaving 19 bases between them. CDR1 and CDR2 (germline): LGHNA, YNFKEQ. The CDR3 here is CASSQGSRGRSTEQFF. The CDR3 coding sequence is TGTGCCAGCAGCCAAGGTTCAAGGGGCAGGAGTACTGAGCAGTTCTTC.